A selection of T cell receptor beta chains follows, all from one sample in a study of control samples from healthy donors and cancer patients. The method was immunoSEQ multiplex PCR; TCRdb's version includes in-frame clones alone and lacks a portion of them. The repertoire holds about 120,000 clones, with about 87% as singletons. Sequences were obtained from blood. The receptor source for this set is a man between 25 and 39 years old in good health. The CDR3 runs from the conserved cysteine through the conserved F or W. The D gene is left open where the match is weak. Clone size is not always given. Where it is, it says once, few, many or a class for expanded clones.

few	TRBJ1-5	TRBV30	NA	TGTGCCTGGTCCCCACAGGGAAATCAGCCCCAGCATTTT	CAWSPQGNQPQHF
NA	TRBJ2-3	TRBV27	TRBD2	TGTGCCAGCAGTTTATACCCTACTAGCGGGGGGAACACAGATACGCAGTATTTT	CASSLYPTSGGNTDTQYF
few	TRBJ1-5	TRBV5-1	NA	TGCGCCAGCAGCTTGTTTCCTAGGGGGGCGAACAGGGCCCAGCATTTT	CASSLFPRGANRAQHF
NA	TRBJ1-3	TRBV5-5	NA	TGTGCCAGCAGCTTGGCCGAGCCCCTGAATGCAGGAAACACCATATATTTT	CASSLAEPLNAGNTIYF
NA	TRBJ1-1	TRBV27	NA	TGTGCCAGTCGAACCAGGGGTGAAGCTTTCTTT	CASRTRGEAFF
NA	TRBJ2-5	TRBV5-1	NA	TGCGCCAGCAGTTCTGGACGGCTCCAAGAGACCCAGTACTTC	CASSSGRLQETQYF
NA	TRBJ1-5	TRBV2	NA	TGTGCCAGCAGGGGACTCTCCAATCAGCCCCAGCATTTT	CASRGLSNQPQHF
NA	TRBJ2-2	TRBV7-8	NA	TGTGCCAGCAGCTTAAGAGGGGGGACTTTTTTTGCCGGGGAGCTGTTTTTT	CASSLRGGTFFAGELFF
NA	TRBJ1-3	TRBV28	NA	TGTGCCAGCAGGCCCCAGGGCTCTGGAAACACCATATATTTT	CASRPQGSGNTIYF
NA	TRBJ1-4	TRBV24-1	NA	TGTGCCACCAGTGAGGGAGAAAAACTGTTTTTT	CATSEGEKLFF
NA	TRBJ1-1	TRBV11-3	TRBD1	TGTGCCAGCAGCTTAGAAGGCACAGGGGTCGGCACTGAAGCTTTCTTT	CASSLEGTGVGTEAFF
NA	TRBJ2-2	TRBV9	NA	TGTGCCAGCAGCGTAGTTGAGGCCACCGGGGAGCTGTTTTTT	CASSVVEATGELFF
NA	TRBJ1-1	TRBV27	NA	TGTGCCAGCAGTTTAAAGGCTGTGAACACTGAAGCTTTCTTT	CASSLKAVNTEAFF
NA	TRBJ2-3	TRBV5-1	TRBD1	TGCGCCAGCAGCTTGGTAGGTAGGGGGCCGGATACGCAGTATTTT	CASSLVGRGPDTQYF
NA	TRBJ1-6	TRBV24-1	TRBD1	TGTGCCACCAGTGACTACGACAGGGAAAGCTCCTATAATTCACCCCTCCACTTT	CATSDYDRESSYNSPLHF
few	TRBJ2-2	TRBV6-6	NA	TGTGCCAGCAGAGGGGCCGGGGGGGAGCTGTTTTTT	CASRGAGGELFF
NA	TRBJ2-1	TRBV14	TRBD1	TGTGCCAGCAGCCACCGCGACCTGACCGGGACAGCCCTCTACAATGAGCAGTTCTTC	CASSHRDLTGTALYNEQFF
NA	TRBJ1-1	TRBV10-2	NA	TGCGCCAGCAGTGAGTCGAGCCAGGGTGAAGCTTTCTTT	CASSESSQGEAFF
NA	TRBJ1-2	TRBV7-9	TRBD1	TGTGCCAGCAGTCGGGACAGCTATGGCTACACCTTC	CASSRDSYGYTF